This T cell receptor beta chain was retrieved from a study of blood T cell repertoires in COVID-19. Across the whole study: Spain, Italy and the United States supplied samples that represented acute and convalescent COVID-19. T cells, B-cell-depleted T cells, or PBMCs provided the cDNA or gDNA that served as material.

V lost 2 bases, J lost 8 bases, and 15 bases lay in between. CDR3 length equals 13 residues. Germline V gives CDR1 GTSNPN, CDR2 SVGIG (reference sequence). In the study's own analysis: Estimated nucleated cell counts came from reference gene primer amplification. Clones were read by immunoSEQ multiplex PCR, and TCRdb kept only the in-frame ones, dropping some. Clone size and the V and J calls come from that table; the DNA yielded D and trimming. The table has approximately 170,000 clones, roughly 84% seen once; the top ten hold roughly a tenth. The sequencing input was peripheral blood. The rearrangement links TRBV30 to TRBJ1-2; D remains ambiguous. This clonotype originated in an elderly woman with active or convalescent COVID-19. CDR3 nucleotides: TGTGCCTGGAGTCCGGGTTTAGGCAGAGGCTACACCTTC. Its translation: CAWSPGLGRGYTF.